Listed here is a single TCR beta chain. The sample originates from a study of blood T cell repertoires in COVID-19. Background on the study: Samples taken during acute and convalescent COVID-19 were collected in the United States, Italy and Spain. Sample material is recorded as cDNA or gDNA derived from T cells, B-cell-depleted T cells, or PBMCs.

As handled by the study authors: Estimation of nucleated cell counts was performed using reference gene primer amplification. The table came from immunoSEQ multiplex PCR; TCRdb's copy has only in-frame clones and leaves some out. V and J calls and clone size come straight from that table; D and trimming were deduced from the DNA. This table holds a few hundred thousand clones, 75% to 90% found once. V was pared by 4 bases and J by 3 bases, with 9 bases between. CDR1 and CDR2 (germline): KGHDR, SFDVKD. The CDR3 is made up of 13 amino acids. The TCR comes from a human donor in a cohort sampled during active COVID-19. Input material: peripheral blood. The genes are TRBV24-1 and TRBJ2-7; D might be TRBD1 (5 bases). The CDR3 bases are TGTGCCACCAGTGACCCGACAGTCTACGAGCAGTACTTC. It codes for CATSDPTVYEQYF.